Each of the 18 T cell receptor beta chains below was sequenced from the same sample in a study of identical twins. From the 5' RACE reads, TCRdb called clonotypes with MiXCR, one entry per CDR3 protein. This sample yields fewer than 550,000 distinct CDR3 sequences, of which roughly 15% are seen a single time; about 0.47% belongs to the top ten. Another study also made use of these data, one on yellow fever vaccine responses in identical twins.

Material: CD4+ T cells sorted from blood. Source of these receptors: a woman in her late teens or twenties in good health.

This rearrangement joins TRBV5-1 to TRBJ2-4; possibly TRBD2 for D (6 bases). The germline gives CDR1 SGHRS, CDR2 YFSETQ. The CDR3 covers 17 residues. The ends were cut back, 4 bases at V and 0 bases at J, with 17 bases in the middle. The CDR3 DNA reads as TGCGCCAGCAGCCCCGAAGGGGTAGCGGTAGCCAAAAACATTCAGTACTTC. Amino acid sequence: CASSPEGVAVAKNIQYF.

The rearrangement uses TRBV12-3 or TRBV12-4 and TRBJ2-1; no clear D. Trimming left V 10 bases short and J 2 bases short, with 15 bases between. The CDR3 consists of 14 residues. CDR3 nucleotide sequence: TGTGCCACCCGGCTGGGGAATGCCTACAATGAGCAGTTCTTC. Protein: CATRLGNAYNEQFF.

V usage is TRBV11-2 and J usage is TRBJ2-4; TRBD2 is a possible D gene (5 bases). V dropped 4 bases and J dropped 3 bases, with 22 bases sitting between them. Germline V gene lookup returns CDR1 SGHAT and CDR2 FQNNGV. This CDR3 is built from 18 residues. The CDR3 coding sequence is TGTGCCAGCAGCTCGTATAGTCCACTGACGGGGAGCAAAAACATTCAGTACTTC. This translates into CASSSYSPLTGSKNIQYF.

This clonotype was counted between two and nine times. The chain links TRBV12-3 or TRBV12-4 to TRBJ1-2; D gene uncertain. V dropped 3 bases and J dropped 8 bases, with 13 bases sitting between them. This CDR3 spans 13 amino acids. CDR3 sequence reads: CASSLLVFGGYTF. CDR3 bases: TGTGCCAGCAGTTTGTTAGTCTTCGGGGGCTACACCTTC.

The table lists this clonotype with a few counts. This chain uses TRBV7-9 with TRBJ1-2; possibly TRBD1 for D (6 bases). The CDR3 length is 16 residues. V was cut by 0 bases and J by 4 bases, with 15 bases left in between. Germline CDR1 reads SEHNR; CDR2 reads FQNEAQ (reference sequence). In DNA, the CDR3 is TGTGCCAGCAGCTTAGCAAGCAGGGGTCGAACCTATGGCTACACCTTC. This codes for CASSLASRGRTYGYTF.

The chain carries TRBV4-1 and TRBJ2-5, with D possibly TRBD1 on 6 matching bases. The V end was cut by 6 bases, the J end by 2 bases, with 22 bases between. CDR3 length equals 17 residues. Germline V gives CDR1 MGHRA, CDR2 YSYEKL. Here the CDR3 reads CASRRGNRDTIQETQYF. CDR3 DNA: TGCGCCAGCAGACGGGGCAACCGGGACACAATACAAGAGACCCAGTACTTC.

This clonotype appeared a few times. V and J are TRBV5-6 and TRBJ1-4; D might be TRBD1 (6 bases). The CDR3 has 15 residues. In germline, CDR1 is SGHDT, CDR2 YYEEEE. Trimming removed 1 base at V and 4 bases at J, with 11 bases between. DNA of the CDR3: TGTGCCAGCAGCTTGAGGACAGCGAATAATGAAAAACTGTTTTTT. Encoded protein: CASSLRTANNEKLFF.

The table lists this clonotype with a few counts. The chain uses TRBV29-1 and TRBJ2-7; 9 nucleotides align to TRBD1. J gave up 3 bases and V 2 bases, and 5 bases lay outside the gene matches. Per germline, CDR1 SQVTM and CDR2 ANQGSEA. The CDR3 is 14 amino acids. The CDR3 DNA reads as TGCAGCGTTGAAATTTGGGACAGGGTCTACGAGCAGTACTTC. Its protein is CSVEIWDRVYEQYF.

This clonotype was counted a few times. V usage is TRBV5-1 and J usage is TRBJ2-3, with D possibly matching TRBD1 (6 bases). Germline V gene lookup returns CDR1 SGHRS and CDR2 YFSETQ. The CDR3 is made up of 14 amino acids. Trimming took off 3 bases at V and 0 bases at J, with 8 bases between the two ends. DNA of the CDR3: TGCGCCAGCAGCTGGACAGATAGCACAGATACGCAGTATTTT. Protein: CASSWTDSTDTQYF. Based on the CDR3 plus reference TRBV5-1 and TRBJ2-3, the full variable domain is KAGVTQTPRYLIKTRGQQVTLSCSPISGHRSVSWYQQTPGQGLQFLFEYFSETQRNKGNFPGRFSGRQFSNSRSEMNVSTLELGDSALYLCASSWTDSTDTQYFGPGTRLTVL.

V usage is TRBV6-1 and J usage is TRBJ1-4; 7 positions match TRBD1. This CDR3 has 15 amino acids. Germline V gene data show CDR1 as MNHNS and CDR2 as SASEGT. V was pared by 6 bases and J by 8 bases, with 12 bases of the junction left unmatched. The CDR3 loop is CASRSKDRLREKLFF. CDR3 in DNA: TGTGCCAGCAGGTCGAAGGACAGGCTAAGGGAAAAACTGTTTTTT.

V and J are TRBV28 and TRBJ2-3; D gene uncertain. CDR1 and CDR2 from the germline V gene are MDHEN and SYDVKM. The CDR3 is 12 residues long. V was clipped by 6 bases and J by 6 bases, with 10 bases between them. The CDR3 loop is CASRGMGDTQYF. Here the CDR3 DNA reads TGTGCCAGCAGGGGGATGGGGGATACGCAGTATTTT. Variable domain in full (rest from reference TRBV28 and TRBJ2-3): DVKVTQSSRYLVKRTGEKVFLECVQDMDHENMFWYRQDPGLGLRLIYFSYDVKMKEKGDIPEGYSVSREKKERFSLILESASTNQTSMYLCASRGMGDTQYFGPGTRLTVL.

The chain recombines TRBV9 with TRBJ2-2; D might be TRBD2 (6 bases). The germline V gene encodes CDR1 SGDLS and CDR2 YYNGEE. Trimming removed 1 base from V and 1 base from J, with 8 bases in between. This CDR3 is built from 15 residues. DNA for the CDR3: TGTGCCAGCAGCGTACGGGACTTGAACACCGGGGAGCTGTTTTTT. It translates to CASSVRDLNTGELFF. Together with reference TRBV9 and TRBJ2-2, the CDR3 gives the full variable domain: DSGVTQTPKHLITATGQRVTLRCSPRSGDLSVYWYQQSLDQGLQFLIQYYNGEERAKGNILERFSAQQFPDLHSELNLSSLELGDSALYFCASSVRDLNTGELFFGEGSRLTVL.

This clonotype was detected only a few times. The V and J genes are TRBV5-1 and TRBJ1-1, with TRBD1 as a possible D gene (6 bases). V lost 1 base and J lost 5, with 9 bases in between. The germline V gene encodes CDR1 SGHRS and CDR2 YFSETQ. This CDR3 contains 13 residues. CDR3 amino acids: CASSLNRATEAFF. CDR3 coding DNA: TGCGCCAGCAGCTTGAACAGGGCAACTGAAGCTTTCTTT.

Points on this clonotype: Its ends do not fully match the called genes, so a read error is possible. The chain's CDR3 is CATSDSVAGGGSKVVF. As DNA, the CDR3 is TGTGCCACCAGTGATTCCGTTGCGGGGGGTGGTAGTAAGGTGGTCTTC. J is TRBJ2-1 and V is TRBV24-1, with 8 positions matching TRBD2. CDR1 is KGHDR and CDR2 is SFDVKD in the germline V gene. The CDR3 totals 16 residues.

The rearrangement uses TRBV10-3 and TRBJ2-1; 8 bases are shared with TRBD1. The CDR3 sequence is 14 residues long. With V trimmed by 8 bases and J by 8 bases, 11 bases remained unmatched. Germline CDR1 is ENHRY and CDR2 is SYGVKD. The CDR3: CAIAKTGEIDEQFF. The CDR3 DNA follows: TGTGCCATCGCGAAGACAGGGGAGATCGATGAGCAGTTCTTC.

CDR3 sequence (DNA): TGTGCCAGCAGCTTACGGCTAAATCAGCCCCAGCATTTT. Protein: CASSLRLNQPQHF. This chain links TRBV7-2 with TRBJ1-5, with no clear D. Germline loops: CDR1 SGHTA, CDR2 FQGNSA. V shed 2 bases and J shed 4 bases, with 6 bases lying between them. The CDR3 sequence is 13 residues long. The whole variable domain, remainder taken from reference TRBV7-2 and TRBJ1-5, is GAGVSQSPSNKVTEKGKDVELRCDPISGHTALYWYRQSLGQGLEFLIYFQGNSAPDKSGLPSDRFSAERTGGSVSTLTIQRTQQEDSAVYLCASSLRLNQPQHFGDGTRLSIL.

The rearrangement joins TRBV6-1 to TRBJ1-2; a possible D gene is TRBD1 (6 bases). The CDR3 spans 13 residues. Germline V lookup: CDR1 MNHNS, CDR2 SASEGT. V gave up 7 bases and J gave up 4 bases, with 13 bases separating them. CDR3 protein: CASKQGESYGYTF. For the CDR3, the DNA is TGTGCCAGCAAACAGGGCGAAAGCTATGGCTACACCTTC.

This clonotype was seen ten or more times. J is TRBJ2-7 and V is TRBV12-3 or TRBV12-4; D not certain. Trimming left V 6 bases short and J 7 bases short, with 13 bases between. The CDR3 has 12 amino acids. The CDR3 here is CASSPNFGEQYV. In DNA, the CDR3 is TGTGCCAGCAGCCCTAACTTTGGAGAGCAGTACGTC.